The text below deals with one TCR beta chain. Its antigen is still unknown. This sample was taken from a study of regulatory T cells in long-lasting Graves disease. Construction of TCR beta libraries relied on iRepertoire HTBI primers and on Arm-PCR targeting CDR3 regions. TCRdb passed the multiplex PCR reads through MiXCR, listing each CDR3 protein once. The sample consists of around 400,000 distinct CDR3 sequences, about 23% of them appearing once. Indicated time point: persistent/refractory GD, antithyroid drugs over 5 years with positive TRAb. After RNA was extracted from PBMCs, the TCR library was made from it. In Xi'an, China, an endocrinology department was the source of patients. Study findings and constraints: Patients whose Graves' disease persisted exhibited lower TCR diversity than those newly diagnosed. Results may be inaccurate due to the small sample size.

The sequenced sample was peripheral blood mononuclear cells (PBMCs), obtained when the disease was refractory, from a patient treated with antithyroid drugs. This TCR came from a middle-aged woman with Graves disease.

This CDR3 is CASSSYRTHYNEQFF. The CDR3 bases are TGTGCCAGCAGCTCTTACCGGACACACTACAATGAGCAGTTCTTC. This chain uses TRBV11-2 with TRBJ2-1; tentative D call: TRBD1 (5 bases). V was shortened by 4 bases and J by 3 bases, with 13 bases between the two germline ends. CDR3 length: 15 residues. Germline lookup yields CDR1 SGHAT and CDR2 FQNNGV.